This is a list of T cell receptor beta chains from one sample in a study of blood T cell repertoires in COVID-19. Profiled with immunoSEQ multiplex PCR; TCRdb holds only in-frame clones, not every one. The sample contains some 150,000 clones, around four fifths of which appear only once. The sequencing input was PBMCs or T cells enriched from blood (not recorded which). These receptors all come from a woman between 45 and 65 years old who had recovered from COVID-19. The CDR3 runs from the conserved cysteine through the conserved F or W. D genes are given only for firm matches. Rows give clone size only sometimes, using once, few, many, or a class for an expanded clone.

clone_size j_call d_call v_call cdr3_nt cdr3_aa
NA TRBJ1-5 TRBD1 TRBV28 TGTGCCAGCAGTATTACCGGGACAGGCGAGGGGTATGGTAGCAATCAGCCCCAGCATTTT CASSITGTGEGYGSNQPQHF
NA TRBJ1-2 NA TRBV6-1 TGTGCCAGCAGTGACCCTCACTATGGCTACACCTTC CASSDPHYGYTF
NA TRBJ2-1 TRBD1 TRBV24-1 TGTGCCACCAGTGACCGGGACAGCGAGCAGTTCTTC CATSDRDSEQFF
NA TRBJ2-3 NA TRBV3-1/TRBV3-2 TGTGCCAGCAGCCAAGCGCCGGCGGCGGTGTCGGATACGCAGTATTTT CASSQAPAAVSDTQYF
few TRBJ1-1 TRBD1 TRBV30 TGTGCCTGGAGAAGGGGGCAGAACACTGAAGCTTTCTTT CAWRRGQNTEAFF
NA TRBJ1-5 NA TRBV2 TGTGCCAGCAGTGAAGCCGCGACAGGCTGGAGCAATCAGCCCCAGCATTTT CASSEAATGWSNQPQHF
many TRBJ1-4 NA TRBV5-1 TGCGCCAGCAGCTCCTCCGGGGGAGCTAATGAAAAACTGTTTTTT CASSSSGGANEKLFF
NA TRBJ2-5 TRBD1 TRBV4-1 TGCGCCAGCAGCCAAGAAGGGAGACAGGGGAGTGCAGAGACCCAGTACTTC CASSQEGRQGSAETQYF
NA TRBJ1-5 NA TRBV2 TGTGCCAGCAGTGCTACAGGGCTTGGACAGCCCCAGCATTTT CASSATGLGQPQHF
NA TRBJ2-5 TRBD2 TRBV11-2 TGTGCCAGCAGCTTAGATCCGATGGCAGCGGGAGTGAGAGAGACCCAGTACTTC CASSLDPMAAGVRETQYF
NA TRBJ1-6 TRBD1 TRBV7-8 TGTGCCAGCAGCTTGACAGGGGGGGATTCACCCCTCCACTTT CASSLTGGDSPLHF
NA TRBJ1-3 NA TRBV28 TGTGCCAGCAGCGGGGGGCCTTTCAATAGTCCCAACGGAAACACCATATATTTT CASSGGPFNSPNGNTIYF
NA TRBJ1-2 NA TRBV25-1 TGTGCCAGCAGTGATCCCCCGACGGGTGGCTACACCTTC CASSDPPTGGYTF
NA TRBJ1-2 TRBD1 TRBV20-1 TGCAGTGCTGGGGACAGGGGCTACACCTTC CSAGDRGYTF
NA TRBJ1-1 TRBD1 TRBV9 TGTGCCAGCAGCGCGGCGACAGGGGGGACCTTCACTGAAGCTTTCTTT CASSAATGGTFTEAFF
NA TRBJ1-2 NA TRBV13 TGTGCCAGCAGCTTCGGTAATCCGAACTATGGCTACACCTTC CASSFGNPNYGYTF
NA TRBJ1-5 NA TRBV18 TGTGCCAGCTCACCCGCCGGGACTTGGAGCAATCAGCCCCAGCATTTT CASSPAGTWSNQPQHF
NA TRBJ2-1 NA TRBV11-2 TGTGCCAGCAGCTTAATGCTAGCCGTCGGCAATGAGCAGTTCTTC CASSLMLAVGNEQFF
NA TRBJ1-3 NA TRBV21-1 TGTGCCAGCAGTCCCAGTTGGACAGCAAACACCATATATTTT CASSPSWTANTIYF
NA TRBJ1-2 NA TRBV2 TGTGCCAGCAAGACATACGACGGTCCGTATGAGGGCTACACCTTC CASKTYDGPYEGYTF
NA TRBJ2-6 NA TRBV3-1/TRBV3-2 TGTGCCAGCAGCCAACGAAACAGGCGGCCGATCTCTGGGGCCAACGTCCTGACTTTC CASSQRNRRPISGANVLTF
NA TRBJ2-3 TRBD2 TRBV20-1 TGCAGTGCTAGTTCCCCAACGGGGGCGGGGGGGACCGATACGCAGTATTTT CSASSPTGAGGTDTQYF
NA TRBJ2-2 NA TRBV4-2 TGTGCCAGCAGCCGCACGGGGGGCGCGAACACCGGGGAGCTGTTTTTT CASSRTGGANTGELFF
once TRBJ1-6 TRBD1 TRBV7-9 TGTGCCAGCAGCTCGGACAGGGAGTATTCACCCCTCCACTTT CASSSDREYSPLHF
few TRBJ1-1 NA TRBV11-2 TGTGCCAGCACCACGACGGGGGGAACTGAAGCTTTCTTT CASTTTGGTEAFF
NA TRBJ2-1 TRBD2 TRBV5-1 TGCGCCAGCAGCTTGGGCGATCGACTAGCGGGACCCTACAATGAGCAGTTCTTC CASSLGDRLAGPYNEQFF
once TRBJ2-3 TRBD2 TRBV4-3 TGCGCCAGCAGCCACTGGGCGGGGGGCCCTAGGGGGGATACGCAGTATTTT CASSHWAGGPRGDTQYF
NA TRBJ2-1 TRBD2 TRBV11-2 TGTGCCAGCAGCTTTGGGCTAGCGGGGAGGAATGAGCAGTTCTTC CASSFGLAGRNEQFF
NA TRBJ1-5 NA TRBV6-1 TGTGCCAGCAGTGAAGAAGTGTGGCAGAATCAGCCCCAGCATTTT CASSEEVWQNQPQHF
NA TRBJ1-1 NA TRBV30 TGTGCCTGGAGCTGGGGAGAGATAGAAGCTTTCTTT CAWSWGEIEAFF
few TRBJ1-4 NA TRBV28 TGTGCCAGCAGTCTTATTAATGAAAAACTGTTTTTT CASSLINEKLFF
NA TRBJ1-1 TRBD1 TRBV6-5 TGTGCCAGCGGATATATCAGGGGGACTGAAGCTTTCTTT CASGYIRGTEAFF
NA TRBJ2-3 NA TRBV11-2 TGTGCCAGCAGCCCAGTTCGTCCGGATACGCAGTATTTT CASSPVRPDTQYF
NA TRBJ2-1 NA TRBV28 TGTGCCAGCAGTTTCCCCACAGCTGAGCAGTTCTTC CASSFPTAEQFF
NA TRBJ2-5 TRBD2 TRBV25-1 TGTGCCAGCAGTGAATTCGCGGGGGGGTTTCAGGAGACCCAGTACTTC CASSEFAGGFQETQYF
NA TRBJ1-4 TRBD1 TRBV10-3 TGTGCCATCAGGAAAGACGGGACAGATAATGAAAAACTGTTTTTT CAIRKDGTDNEKLFF